This record looks at one T cell receptor (beta chain) sequence and its context. Its target is unknown. The CDR3 is made up of 15 amino acids. V shed 4 bases and J shed 6 bases, with 15 bases lying between them. Germline lookup yields CDR1 LGHNA and CDR2 YSLEER. Anyone with autoimmune disease history or systemic immunosuppression was excluded. Blood got drawn at baseline, again on cycle 4 day 1, and then on cycle 7 day 1. The entry originates in a study of OX40 agonist ivuxolimab in advanced cancers. Whole-study results and caveats: CD8+ T cells showed, on average, more clonal expansion than CD4+ cells. Both blood CD4+ and CD8+ T cells showed clonal growth by week 6 at 0.1 to 3.0 mg/kg.

Clones were read by immunoSEQ multiplex PCR, and TCRdb kept only the in-frame ones, dropping some. This repertoire shows about 49,000 clones, about 75% found once; its top ten account for 7.9%. The V call is TRBV4-3, the J call TRBJ2-2; no definite D call. The TCR sequence derives from an adult with an advanced solid tumor such as melanoma, head and neck, liver or kidney cancer. This material consisted of CD4+ or CD8+ T cells sorted from blood, taken in a trial of the OX40 agonist ivuxolimab. In nucleotides, the CDR3 is TGCGCCAGCAGCCGATCCGCCTATGAGGCCGGGGAGCTGTTTTTT. As protein: CASSRSAYEAGELFF.